These 26 T cell receptor beta chains originate from one sample sequenced in a study of radiotherapy plus CTLA-4 blockade in lung cancer (dated by TCRdb to 2016 to 2019). Receptors were amplified or captured by the immunoSEQ multiplex PCR assay. TCRdb stores this immuneACCESS table with in-frame sequences only. Part of the clones is absent; in the studies checked, under half of the shortfall reflects unresolved V genes, and no reason is known for the rest. Within this sample are fewer than 65,000 clones, with approximately 82% of them counted one time only. The ten largest clonotypes hold less than 7.5% of the sample. The starting material was peripheral blood, obtained from a patient treated with radiotherapy plus ipilimumab. The origin of the receptors is a human donor with non-small cell lung cancer whose response to radiotherapy plus ipilimumab could not be evaluated.

V is TRBV27 and J is TRBJ1-1, with TRBD1 matching 10 bases. Germline V CDR1 and CDR2: MNHEY, SMNVEV (reference sequence). V gave up 1 base and J gave up 6 bases; unmatched junction bases: 11. There are 17 residues in the CDR3. CDR3 coding DNA: TGTGCCAGCAGTTTATTGGTCACGGACAGGGGGACTTCTGAAGCTTTCTTT. Translating gives CASSLLVTDRGTSEAFF.

V usage is TRBV29-1 and J usage is TRBJ2-7; TRBD1 aligns across 8 bases. There are 13 residues in the CDR3. V shed 8 bases, J shed 6 bases, and the junction held 12 bases outside the gene matches. In germline, CDR1 is SQVTM, CDR2 ANQGSEA. The chain's CDR3 is CSSRQGSAGEQYF. In DNA form, the CDR3 reads TGCAGCTCCCGACAGGGGTCCGCCGGCGAGCAGTACTTC.

V and J are TRBV18 and TRBJ1-3, with TRBD1 as a possible D gene (5 bases). In germline, CDR1 is KGHSH, CDR2 LQKENI. This CDR3 is 16 amino acids long. V was clipped by 4 bases and J by 5 bases, with 18 bases between them. The chain's CDR3 is CASSRPQGGGRNTIYF. Written as DNA, the CDR3 is TGTGCCAGCTCACGTCCGCAGGGAGGCGGTAGAAACACCATATATTTT.

This clone has just one count. The genes are TRBV7-6 and TRBJ2-3; a weak D match, TRBD1 (5 bases). Germline assignment: CDR1 SGHVS and CDR2 FNYEAQ. With 0 bases removed from V and 9 bases from J, the gap between germline ends came to 19 bases. CDR3 length: 16 residues. CDR3 sequence reads: CASSLAASRARRTQYF. The CDR3 nucleotides read TGTGCCAGCAGCTTAGCGGCTTCCAGGGCCCGTCGAACGCAGTATTTT.

The chain recombines TRBV2 with TRBJ1-1, with 10 bases identical to TRBD1. Germline V gene lookup returns CDR1 SNHLY and CDR2 FYNNEI. Trimming took 8 bases from V and 2 from J; bases not matched to a gene: 5. There are 14 residues in the CDR3. The CDR3 nucleotides are TGTGCCAGCGAGACAGGGGGCGGCAACACTGAAGCTTTCTTT. Encoded protein: CASETGGGNTEAFF.

The rearrangement links TRBV6-6 to TRBJ2-1; 10 bases fit TRBD1. The CDR3 totals 15 residues. Germline loops: CDR1 MNHNY, CDR2 SVGAGI (reference sequence). V was pared by 4 bases and J by 4 bases, with 4 bases of the junction left unmatched. Written as DNA, the CDR3 is TGTGCCAGCAGTTTCGGACAGGGGGGATACAATGAGCAGTTCTTC. Encoded protein: CASSFGQGGYNEQFF.

This CDR3 reads CASSTQVFGPEQYF. As DNA, the CDR3 is TGCGCCAGCAGTACACAGGTTTTCGGGCCCGAGCAGTACTTC. The V call is TRBV10-2, the J call TRBJ2-7, with a possible D match to TRBD1 (5 bases). Germline V gene lookup returns CDR1 WSHSY and CDR2 SAAADI. V gave up 5 bases and J gave up 6 bases, with 17 bases separating them. The CDR3 has 14 residues.

The rearrangement links TRBV7-2 to TRBJ2-7, with D maybe TRBD1 (6 bases). Germline V CDR1 and CDR2: SGHTA, FQGNSA. V lost 5 bases and J 4 bases, leaving 15 bases between the germline ends. This CDR3 has 14 amino acids. CDR3 coding DNA: TGTGCCAGCAGCCCCCGGGACACCCAATACGAGCAGTACTTC. Translated, it gives CASSPRDTQYEQYF.

This sequence joins TRBV30 and TRBJ2-5; 9 nucleotides line up with TRBD1. The CDR3 is made up of 15 amino acids. The germline V gene has CDR1 GTSNPN and CDR2 SVGIG (reference sequence). With V trimmed by 2 bases and J by 5 bases, 9 bases remained unmatched. CDR3: CAWSPGTGKGETQYF. The CDR3 DNA follows: TGTGCCTGGAGTCCCGGGACAGGGAAAGGGGAGACCCAGTACTTC.

The chain joins TRBV10-3 to TRBJ2-3; 13 bases agree with TRBD2. This CDR3 has 16 residues. V shed 8 bases, J shed 0 bases, and the junction held 5 bases outside the gene matches. Germline values: CDR1 ENHRY, CDR2 SYGVKD. CDR3 in DNA: TGTGCCATCGGGACTAGCGGGATGACTAGCACAGATACGCAGTATTTT. It codes for CAIGTSGMTSTDTQYF.

V gene TRBV7-9 combines with J gene TRBJ2-7; a weak D match, TRBD2 (6 bases). CDR3 length: 16 residues. Germline CDR1 is SEHNR and CDR2 is FQNEAQ (reference sequence). Trimming cost V 4 bases and J 0 bases, with 16 bases left between them. CDR3 amino acids: CASSSPWDLSSYEQYF. DNA for the CDR3: TGTGCCAGCAGCTCTCCTTGGGACTTAAGCTCCTACGAGCAGTACTTC.

The gene calls are TRBV9 and TRBJ2-2, with 7 nucleotides matching TRBD1. The CDR3 runs to 17 residues. From germline, CDR1 is SGDLS and CDR2 YYNGEE. The V and J ends lost 0 bases and 1 base, in that order; junction bases with no gene match: 6. For the CDR3, the DNA is TGTGCCAGCAGCGTAGCGAGGGACAGCCTGAACACCGGGGAGCTGTTTTTT. Amino acids: CASSVARDSLNTGELFF. Full variable domain (missing parts from reference TRBV9 and TRBJ2-2): DSGVTQTPKHLITATGQRVTLRCSPRSGDLSVYWYQQSLDQGLQFLIQYYNGEERAKGNILERFSAQQFPDLHSELNLSSLELGDSALYFCASSVARDSLNTGELFFGEGSRLTVL.

This clone was seen a few times. The V and J genes are TRBV5-6 and TRBJ1-1, with D perhaps TRBD1 (6 bases). The V end lost 5 bases, the J end lost 4 bases, and 21 bases lay between the germline ends. The V gene's germline CDR1 is SGHDT and CDR2 YYEEEE. The CDR3 sequence is 16 residues long. CDR3 sequence (DNA): TGTGCCAGCAGAGAAGGAGGCAGGGGAGAGGGCACTGAAGCTTTCTTT. Translated, it gives CASREGGRGEGTEAFF. The variable domain in full, with the rest retrieved from reference TRBV5-6 and TRBJ1-1, is DAGVTQSPTHLIKTRGQQVTLRCSPKSGHDTVSWYQQALGQGPQFIFQYYEEEERQRGNFPDRFSGHQFPNYSSELNVNALLLGDSALYLCASREGGRGEGTEAFFGQGTRLTVV.

CDR3 DNA: TGTGCCACCTCCAGGGTGTCAGATGAAAAACTGTTTTTT. It encodes CATSRVSDEKLFF. The chain uses TRBV6-1 and TRBJ1-4; tentative D call: TRBD1 (5 bases). This CDR3 has 13 residues. V was cut by 10 bases and J by 6 bases, with 15 bases left in between. Germline CDR1 MNHNS, CDR2 SASEGT.

This clone has more than one count but fewer than ten. V is TRBV6-6 and J is TRBJ1-1, with D uncertain. Germline V lookup: CDR1 MNHNY, CDR2 SVGAGI (reference sequence). CDR3 size: 14 residues. The V and J ends lost 2 bases and 1 base respectively, with 8 bases between them. The CDR3 coding sequence is TGTGCCAGCAGTTACCAAACGGGGAACACTGAAGCTTTCTTT. This encodes CASSYQTGNTEAFF.

The J gene is TRBJ1-2, the V gene TRBV7-9, with D perhaps matching TRBD1 (5 bases). Looked up from germline, CDR1 is SEHNR and CDR2 is FQNEAQ (reference sequence). The CDR3 consists of 14 residues. V was shortened by 1 base and J by 5 bases, with 11 bases between the two germline ends. Written as DNA, the CDR3 is TGTGCCAGCAGCTTAGACACGGGGGATTATGGCTACACCTTC. Protein sequence: CASSLDTGDYGYTF.

The V call is TRBV28, the J call TRBJ2-7; 12 nucleotides line up with TRBD1. There are 15 residues in the CDR3. Trimming removed 4 bases from V and 7 bases from J; junction bases left unmatched: 8. Germline lookup yields CDR1 MDHEN and CDR2 SYDVKM. Here the CDR3 reads CASSSAGQGAREQYF. In DNA form, the CDR3 reads TGTGCCAGCAGTTCAGCGGGACAGGGGGCGCGGGAGCAGTACTTC.

This chain links TRBV28 with TRBJ1-2; TRBD1 aligns across 8 bases. Germline loops: CDR1 MDHEN, CDR2 SYDVKM. Losses at the gene ends were 5 bases for V and 4 bases for J; bases not matched to a gene: 6. CDR3 length: 14 residues. The CDR3 protein is CASSRTGMSYGYTF. Written as DNA, the CDR3 is TGTGCCAGCAGTCGGACAGGGATGAGCTATGGCTACACCTTC.

CDR3 amino acids: CASSQPWGGNTEAFF. The CDR3 nucleotides read TGTGCCAGCAGCCAACCTTGGGGGGGGAACACTGAAGCTTTCTTT. The rearrangement uses TRBV11-2 and TRBJ1-1; D might be TRBD1 (5 bases). There are 15 residues in the CDR3. The germline CDR1 and CDR2 sequences are SGHAT and FQNNGV. The ends were cut back, 5 bases at V and 1 base at J, with 14 bases in the middle.

This clone appeared many times. The genes are TRBV5-4 and TRBJ1-1; D is perhaps TRBD1 (6 bases). Germline lookup yields CDR1 SGHNT and CDR2 YYREEE (reference sequence). The CDR3 has 15 amino acids. Trimming stripped 4 bases from V and 1 base from J, with 14 bases between. DNA for the CDR3: TGTGCCAGCAGCCAGGACAGCGCTACGAACACTGAAGCTTTCTTT. Encoded protein: CASSQDSATNTEAFF.

The V gene is TRBV9, the J gene TRBJ2-5; 12 nucleotides agree with TRBD2. This CDR3 comprises 16 residues. The germline V gene encodes CDR1 SGDLS and CDR2 YYNGEE. The ends lost 2 bases at V and 0 bases at J; junction bases unmatched: 2. The CDR3 DNA sequence: TGTGCCAGCAGCGTTGGACTAGCGGGGAACCAAGAGACCCAGTACTTC. Its protein product is CASSVGLAGNQETQYF.

The chain couples TRBV6-5 to TRBJ2-7; 7 bases are a match to TRBD2. This CDR3 spans 13 amino acids. In germline, CDR1 is MNHEY, CDR2 SVGAGI. V lost 4 bases to trimming and J lost 6 bases; unmatched junction nucleotides: 6. The CDR3 protein is CASSSERGLEQYF. The CDR3 nucleotides read TGTGCCAGCAGTTCGGAGCGGGGTCTCGAGCAGTACTTC.

The gene calls are TRBV28 and TRBJ1-5; a possible D gene is TRBD1 (6 bases). CDR1 and CDR2 from the germline V gene are MDHEN and SYDVKM. V dropped 4 bases and J dropped 7 bases, with 11 bases sitting between them. The length of the CDR3 is 13 residues. The DNA for the CDR3 is TGTGCCAGCAGTTGGGGGCTCAGGCAGCCCCAGCATTTT. This encodes CASSWGLRQPQHF.

The chain combines TRBV20-1 with TRBJ2-1, with D unresolved. The CDR3 consists of 11 residues. Between the trimmed V and J ends, which lost 0 bases and 12 bases, there was a span of 9 bases. Looked up from germline, CDR1 is DFQATT and CDR2 is SNEGSKA (reference sequence). The CDR3 DNA follows: TGCAGTGCTAGAGATCAGAGAGGGCAGTTCTTC. Translating it yields CSARDQRGQFF.

This chain uses TRBV6-4 with TRBJ2-3; 11 positions agree with TRBD2. CDR1 MRHNA and CDR2 SNTAGT come from the germline V gene. CDR3 length equals 15 residues. The V gene end was trimmed by 4 bases and the J gene end by 1 base; junction bases not matched to a gene: 1. The CDR3 DNA sequence: TGTGCCAGCAGTGTACTAGCGGGGGGCACAGATACGCAGTATTTT. It specifies CASSVLAGGTDTQYF.

In its sample, this clone was seen a few times. The chain couples TRBV7-8 to TRBJ2-2, with 12 nucleotides matching TRBD2. With 5 bases clipped from V and 2 bases from J, the junction kept 15 bases outside the gene matches. CDR1 and CDR2 from the germline V gene are SGHVS and FQNEAQ. The CDR3 is 20 amino acids. In DNA form, the CDR3 reads TGTGCCAGCAGCCCAGAAGTGTGGCTAGCGGGGGGGATTAACACCGGGGAGCTGTTTTTT. Translated, it gives CASSPEVWLAGGINTGELFF.